The TCR beta chain under discussion was sequenced for a study of blood T cell repertoires in COVID-19. Study overall: The United States, Italy and Spain were the sources of the acute and convalescent COVID-19 samples.

V lost 7 bases and J lost 2, with 9 bases in between. CDR3 length: 13 residues. Germline lookup yields CDR1 MDHEN and CDR2 SYDVKM. Recruitment covered about 25 US areas and drew participants whose ages spanned roughly 18 to 100 years. Which cohort a participant joined came from the clinical history participants gave. Original processing methods: Amplification with reference gene primers provided the estimates of nucleated cell counts. Produced via immunoSEQ multiplex PCR; TCRdb's table is partial and in-frame only. The V and J calls and clone size were taken over from that table, and D and trimming were inferred from the DNA. This table has roughly 430,000 clones, 70% to 90% appearing once.

This TCR derives from a woman aged 18-29 years who had been exposed to COVID-19. This rearrangement joins TRBV28 to TRBJ2-1; D may be TRBD2 (5 bases). The sequenced sample was PBMCs or T cells enriched from blood (not recorded which). The CDR3 DNA follows: TGTGCCAGCATCGCTAGCCCCTACAATGAGCAGTTCTTC. Protein product: CASIASPYNEQFF.